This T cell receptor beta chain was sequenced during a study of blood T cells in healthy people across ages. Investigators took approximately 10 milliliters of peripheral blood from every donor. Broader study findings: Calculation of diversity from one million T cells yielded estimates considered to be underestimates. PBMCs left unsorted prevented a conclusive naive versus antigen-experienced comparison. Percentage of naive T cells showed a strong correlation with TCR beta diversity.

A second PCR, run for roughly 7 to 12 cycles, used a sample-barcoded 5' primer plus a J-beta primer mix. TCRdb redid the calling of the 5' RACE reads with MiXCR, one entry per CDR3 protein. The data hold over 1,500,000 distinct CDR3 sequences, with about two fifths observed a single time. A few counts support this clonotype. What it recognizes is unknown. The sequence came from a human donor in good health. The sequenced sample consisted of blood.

CDR3 in amino acids: CAISEWVGTGTHEQFF. The CDR3, as DNA: TGTGCCATCAGTGAGTGGGTGGGGACAGGGACGCATGAGCAGTTCTTC. The chain employs TRBV10-3 and TRBJ2-1; 9 bases match TRBD1. V was clipped by 1 base and J by 8 bases; unmatched bases: 9. The CDR3 has 16 residues. Germline values: CDR1 ENHRY, CDR2 SYGVKD.